The 11 T cell receptor beta chains presented below share a single source sample, sequenced in a study of T cell changes during pregnancy in multiple sclerosis. Measured with immunoSEQ multiplex PCR; TCRdb has only the in-frame clones, and not every one. The sample lists approximately 46,000 clones, approximately 90% occurring once. Sample: CD8+ T cells from peripheral blood mononuclear cells, taken in the second trimester of pregnancy. The receptors stem from a female donor with multiple sclerosis, enrolled in a pregnancy study.

This clone was observed once. V usage is TRBV29-1 and J usage is TRBJ2-1; tentative D call: TRBD2 (6 bases). Germline V gives CDR1 SQVTM, CDR2 ANQGSEA. The CDR3 sequence is 18 residues long. V lost 1 base and J lost 0, with 19 bases in between. CDR3 nucleotide sequence: TGCAGCGTTGAAGGGGCTAGCGCGGTCCTAAGCTCCTACAATGAGCAGTTCTTC. Its translation is CSVEGASAVLSSYNEQFF.

J is TRBJ2-7 and V is TRBV29-1; 7 nucleotides line up with TRBD1. Per germline, CDR1 SQVTM and CDR2 ANQGSEA. Losses at the gene ends were 5 bases for V and 2 bases for J; bases not matched to a gene: 15. This CDR3 contains 16 residues. CDR3 DNA: TGCAGCGTTCGTCCCTCCCAGACAGGGATCACCTACGAGCAGTACTTC. Residues: CSVRPSQTGITYEQYF.

V gene TRBV6-5 combines with J gene TRBJ1-2; D possibly corresponds to TRBD1 (5 bases). This CDR3 contains 14 residues. V was trimmed by 2 bases and J by 5 bases, leaving 12 bases between them. Germline loops: CDR1 MNHEY, CDR2 SVGAGI. CDR3 DNA: TGTGCCAGCAGTTACAGGGGCGACTTTTATGGCTACACCTTC. Amino acids: CASSYRGDFYGYTF.

This chain uses TRBV6-5 with TRBJ1-1; D may be TRBD1 (5 bases). CDR1 and CDR2 (germline): MNHEY, SVGAGI. This CDR3 has 13 residues. The V gene lost 5 bases and the J gene lost 3 bases, with 10 bases spanning the gap. The CDR3: CASSITQDTEAFF. The DNA for the CDR3 is TGTGCCAGCAGTATTACACAGGACACTGAAGCTTTCTTT.

CDR3 bases: TGCAGCGTTGAAGGAGACACAAATGAAAAACTGTTTTTT. This encodes CSVEGDTNEKLFF. This chain links TRBV29-1 with TRBJ1-4; no definite D call. The CDR3 loop spans 13 amino acids. Germline V CDR1 and CDR2: SQVTM, ANQGSEA. V was trimmed by 1 base and J by 5 bases, leaving 8 bases between them. Using reference TRBV29-1 and TRBJ1-4 for the parts outside the CDR3, the full variable domain is SAVISQKPSRDICQRGTSLTIQCQVDSQVTMMFWYRQQPGQSLTLIATANQGSEATYESGFVIDKFPISRPNLTFSTLTVSNMSPEDSSIYLCSVEGDTNEKLFFGSGTQLSVL.

This clone appeared once. V and J are TRBV5-6 and TRBJ2-7; D not certain. The V gene lost 0 bases and the J gene lost 7 bases, with 14 bases spanning the gap. CDR3 size: 14 residues. Per the germline V gene, CDR1 is SGHDT and CDR2 is YYEEEE. The CDR3 DNA reads TGTGCCAGCAGCTTGGCACAGTCGTACCTAGAGCAGTACTTC. It yields the protein CASSLAQSYLEQYF.

The CDR3 sequence: CASSLASGTRGETGELFF. As DNA, the CDR3 is TGTGCCAGCAGCTTAGCTTCAGGGACACGGGGAGAAACCGGGGAGCTGTTTTTT. The chain has TRBV7-6 and TRBJ2-2, with D possibly TRBD1 on 6 matching bases. CDR1 SGHVS and CDR2 FNYEAQ come from the germline V gene. The CDR3 runs to 18 residues. Trimming took 0 bases from V and 5 from J, leaving 19 bases between them.

The V call is TRBV2, the J call TRBJ2-7; 16 bases line up with TRBD2. With 7 bases clipped from V and 4 bases from J, the junction kept 7 bases outside the gene matches. The CDR3 length is 16 residues. Germline CDR1 SNHLY, CDR2 FYNNEI. The chain's CDR3 is CASTQGLAGGQYEQYF. In DNA form, the CDR3 reads TGTGCCAGCACCCAGGGACTAGCGGGGGGGCAGTACGAGCAGTACTTC.

The rearrangement uses TRBV10-3 and TRBJ2-2; D perhaps matches TRBD2 (7 bases). Trimming cost V 10 bases and J 3 bases, with 12 bases left between them. The CDR3 runs to 13 residues. The germline V gene encodes CDR1 ENHRY and CDR2 SYGVKD. DNA of the CDR3: TGTGCCACACAGGGAGGGGACACCGGGGAGCTGTTTTTT. Its protein product is CATQGGDTGELFF.

The chain uses TRBV11-2 and TRBJ1-1; D is ambiguous. CDR1 and CDR2 from the germline V gene are SGHAT and FQNNGV. V lost 4 bases and J 0 bases, leaving 12 bases between the germline ends. The CDR3 covers 15 residues. CDR3 sequence (DNA): TGTGCCAGCAGCTCGGAGGTTTCGGTGAACACTGAAGCTTTCTTT. Its translation: CASSSEVSVNTEAFF.

This chain links TRBV27 with TRBJ2-5, with 10 positions matching TRBD1. CDR3 length: 15 amino acids. Germline CDR1 MNHEY, CDR2 SMNVEV (reference sequence). Trimming cost V 6 bases and J 6 bases; bases outside gene matches: 10. CDR3 DNA: TGTGCCAGCAGATTCACCCGGGACAGGGGACAGACCCAGTACTTC. It specifies CASRFTRDRGQTQYF.